These 18 T cell receptor beta chains originate from one sample sequenced in a study of patients and donors after allogeneic stem cell transplantation. TCRdb reanalysed the RT-PCR reads using MiXCR and keeps one entry per CDR3 protein. The sample has some 160,000 distinct CDR3 sequences, about 24% seen once; the top ten hold roughly a quarter. Sequenced material: blood, either unsorted or a sorted T cell fraction (not recorded which). Receptors originate from a human donor who was either an allogeneic HSCT recipient or a stem cell or donor lymphocyte infusion donor (not recorded which). It is not recorded whose cells these are; they may come from a transplant donor.

The CDR3 region has the DNA TGTGCCAGCAGCTTAACTGCTCCTAGCACAGATACGCAGTATTTT. It specifies CASSLTAPSTDTQYF. This chain uses TRBV7-3 with TRBJ2-3; unclear D gene. The CDR3 is 15 residues long. Germline CDR1 SGHTA, CDR2 FQGTGA. The ends were cut back, 0 bases at V and 0 bases at J, with 7 bases in the middle.

This clonotype was observed a handful of times. The gene calls are TRBV11-1 and TRBJ2-1; TRBD2 matches at 11 bases. The CDR3 consists of 16 residues. The V gene end was trimmed by 4 bases and the J gene end by 2 bases; junction bases not matched to a gene: 4. Per germline, CDR1 SGHAT and CDR2 FQDESV (reference sequence). CDR3: CASSYHSGGAYNEQFF. CDR3 nucleotides: TGTGCCAGCAGCTACCATAGCGGGGGGGCCTACAATGAGCAGTTCTTC.

This rearrangement joins TRBV29-1 to TRBJ2-4; maybe TRBD2 (6 bases). CDR3 size: 14 residues. Germline values: CDR1 SQVTM, CDR2 ANQGSEA. Trimming took off 7 bases at V and 3 bases at J, with 16 bases between the two ends. The CDR3 protein is CSAAGGLGKNIQYF. CDR3 sequence (DNA): TGCAGCGCCGCTGGGGGGTTGGGCAAAAACATTCAGTACTTC.

This rearrangement joins TRBV19 to TRBJ1-5, with TRBD1 as a possible D gene (5 bases). The germline V gene encodes CDR1 LNHDA and CDR2 SQIVND (reference sequence). V was trimmed by 7 bases and J by 0 bases, leaving 22 bases between them. The CDR3 spans 18 residues. The CDR3 DNA follows: TGTGCCAGTACCTCAGGGCCTGGAGGGAGTTATAGCAATCAGCCCCAGCATTTT. Its protein product is CASTSGPGGSYSNQPQHF. The full variable domain, rest sourced from reference TRBV19 and TRBJ1-5, is DGGITQSPKYLFRKEGQNVTLSCEQNLNHDAMYWYRQDPGQGLRLIYYSQIVNDFQKGDIAEGYSVSREKKESFPLTVTSAQKNPTAFYLCASTSGPGGSYSNQPQHFGDGTRLSIL.

This clonotype was seen a few times. The chain combines TRBV6-5 with TRBJ1-1; D perhaps matches TRBD1 (6 bases). Germline V gene data show CDR1 as MNHEY and CDR2 as SVGAGI. This CDR3 has 15 residues. Trimming removed 2 bases at V and 1 base at J, with 11 bases between. For the CDR3, the DNA is TGTGCCAGCAGTTACGAAACAGGGTGGAACACTGAAGCTTTCTTT. It codes for CASSYETGWNTEAFF.

There are a few counts of this clonotype. J is TRBJ1-3 and V is TRBV5-1; D perhaps matches TRBD1 (5 bases). Germline assignment: CDR1 SGHRS and CDR2 YFSETQ. The CDR3 contains 15 residues. Trimming stripped 3 bases from V and 0 bases from J, with 10 bases between. CDR3 coding DNA: TGCGCCAGCAGCTGGGGAGACAGCTCTGGAAACACCATATATTTT. Its translation is CASSWGDSSGNTIYF.

DNA of the CDR3: TGCAGTTCTCGGCGGCCTAGCGATGAAAAACTGTTTTTT. This codes for CSSRRPSDEKLFF. The rearrangement uses TRBV20-1 and TRBJ1-4; the D is unclear. CDR3 size: 13 residues. Germline values: CDR1 DFQATT, CDR2 SNEGSKA (reference sequence). The V end was cut by 8 bases, the J end by 6 bases, with 16 bases between.

V is TRBV11-3 and J is TRBJ2-1; 11 nucleotides line up with TRBD2. The CDR3 loop spans 19 amino acids. Unmatched junction bases numbered 12, after V lost 5 bases and J lost 0 bases. Germline CDR1 and CDR2: SGHNT and YENEEA. The DNA for the CDR3 is TGTGCCAGCAGCCCTAGGGGCTTAGCGGGAGGGCGCTCCTACAATGAGCAGTTCTTC. It codes for CASSPRGLAGGRSYNEQFF.

V and J are TRBV7-7 and TRBJ2-1; the D gene is possibly TRBD2 (5 bases). V shed 5 bases and J shed 0 bases, with 20 bases lying between them. Looked up from germline, CDR1 is SSHAT and CDR2 is FNYEAQ (reference sequence). This CDR3 region has 18 residues. The CDR3 spells CASSPRHVGVASYNEQFF. The CDR3 bases are TGTGCCAGCAGCCCTAGACACGTGGGAGTGGCCTCCTACAATGAGCAGTTCTTC. Looking up the rest from reference TRBV7-7 and TRBJ2-1 gives the full variable domain: GAGVSQSPRYKVTKRGQDVTLRCDPISSHATLYWYQQALGQGPEFLTYFNYEAQPDKSGLPSDRFSAERPEGSISTLTIQRTEQRDSAMYRCASSPRHVGVASYNEQFFGPGTRLTVL.

In its sample, this clonotype was seen many times. This chain connects TRBV12-3 or TRBV12-4 to TRBJ1-3; D unclear. Trimming cost V 6 bases and J 6 bases, with 12 bases left between them. The CDR3 consists of 13 residues. The CDR3 nucleotides are TGTGCCAGCAGCCAGCAACAGACAAACACCATATATTTT. It codes for CASSQQQTNTIYF.

This chain links TRBV20-1 with TRBJ1-1, with 8 bases matching TRBD1. With V trimmed by 1 base and J by 4 bases, 11 bases remained unmatched. CDR1 is DFQATT and CDR2 is SNEGSKA in the germline V gene (reference sequence). This CDR3 has 16 amino acids. The CDR3 sequence is CSARVITGGRGTEAFF. Here the CDR3 DNA reads TGCAGTGCTAGAGTAATTACAGGGGGACGGGGCACTGAAGCTTTCTTT.

The J gene is TRBJ2-3, the V gene TRBV25-1; D unresolved. CDR3 length: 14 amino acids. Germline V gene sequence: CDR1 MGHDK, CDR2 SYGVNS. With 3 bases removed from V and 4 bases from J, the gap between germline ends came to 11 bases. The CDR3 is CASSEVFGADTQYF. DNA of the CDR3: TGTGCCAGCAGTGAGGTATTTGGAGCAGATACGCAGTATTTT.

In its sample, this clonotype was seen a few times. The rearrangement links TRBV14 to TRBJ1-4; 10 bases line up with TRBD1. Germline-derived CDR1 and CDR2 are SGHDN and FVKESK. The CDR3 contains 15 residues. V shed 1 base, J shed 6 bases, and the junction held 2 bases outside the gene matches. The CDR3 region has the DNA TGTGCCAGCAGCCAAGCCGGGACAGGGGATGAAAAACTGTTTTTT. This codes for CASSQAGTGDEKLFF.

The genes are TRBV7-7 and TRBJ1-6, with D uncertain. CDR1 and CDR2 (germline): SSHAT, FNYEAQ (reference sequence). V lost 4 bases and J lost 10, with 11 bases in between. This CDR3 is built from 13 residues. The CDR3 bases are TGTGCCAGCAGCTCGGATCCGGGCTCACCCCTCCACTTT. This codes for CASSSDPGSPLHF.

This clonotype has more than one count but fewer than ten. The chain joins TRBV10-3 to TRBJ1-6; D uncertain. Between the trimmed V and J ends, which lost 0 bases and 2 bases, there was a span of 5 bases. The CDR3 consists of 15 residues. Germline V lookup: CDR1 ENHRY, CDR2 SYGVKD. Here the CDR3 reads CAISESSAYNSPLHF. The CDR3 DNA is TGTGCCATCAGTGAGTCGTCGGCCTATAATTCACCCCTCCACTTT.

This clonotype was recorded many times. The chain has TRBV20-1 and TRBJ1-2, with D unclear. The CDR3 consists of 15 residues. Germline V gene data show CDR1 as DFQATT and CDR2 as SNEGSKA (reference sequence). Trimming pared 3 bases from V and 5 bases from J, leaving 19 bases between. CDR3 sequence reads: CSASTATRTHYGYTF. CDR3 nucleotide sequence: TGCAGTGCTAGCACAGCCACAAGAACCCATTATGGCTACACCTTC.

This clonotype appeared many times. In DNA, the CDR3 is TGTGCCAGTAGTAGAGGGACATCTGGAAACACCATATATTTT. It translates to CASSRGTSGNTIYF. The rearrangement uses TRBV19 and TRBJ1-3; tentative D call: TRBD1 (6 bases). The length of the CDR3 is 14 residues. V lost 4 bases and J lost 1, with 8 bases in between. In germline, CDR1 is LNHDA, CDR2 SQIVND (reference sequence).

This clonotype was observed a handful of times. The genes are TRBV6-5 and TRBJ2-1; maybe TRBD1 (5 bases). Trimming removed 2 bases from V and 5 bases from J, with 10 bases in between. The CDR3 has 14 residues. From germline, CDR1 is MNHEY and CDR2 SVGAGI. The CDR3 loop reads CASSYSFRDNEQFF. The CDR3 DNA sequence: TGTGCCAGCAGTTACAGTTTCAGGGACAATGAGCAGTTCTTC.